What follows describes a single TCR beta chain. Its specificity is unknown. This may arise from a read error, as a much more abundant clone is one base away. The CDR3 loop spans 13 amino acids. The V end was cut by 7 bases, the J end by 6 bases, with 16 bases between. Germline V lookup: CDR1 SNHLY, CDR2 FYNNEI. Authors of the study amplified TCR beta CDR3 regions from RNA transcripts. HTBI primers drove first-round RT-PCR of the TCR CDR3. TCRdb reprocessed the multiplex PCR reads via MiXCR and lists one record per CDR3 protein. In the table there are about 700,000 distinct CDR3 sequences, 14% of which are singletons. Out of 8.5 to 10 ml of fresh peripheral blood came the PBMCs. The sample originates from a study of T cells in Graves' hyperthyroidism and ophthalmopathy. Findings of the study overall: A median around 6.8 months before onset, the model predicted ophthalmopathy. A 13 V-J signature model discriminated ophthalmopathy versus stable hyperthyroidism.

The sample was blood. This TCR derives from a woman under 30 with Graves' hyperthyroidism. This sequence joins TRBV2 and TRBJ2-7, with D possibly matching TRBD2 (6 bases). The CDR3 DNA reads as TGTGCCAGCAACGGGGGAAGGGCCTGCGAGCAGTACTTC. Translation gives CASNGGRACEQYF. The full variable domain, its missing parts supplied by reference TRBV2 and TRBJ2-7, is EPEVTQTPSHQVTQMGQEVILRCVPISNHLYFYWYRQILGQKVEFLVSFYNNEISEKSEIFDDQFSVERPDGSNFTLKIRSTKLEDSAMYFCASNGGRACEQYFGPGTRLTVT.